This T cell receptor (beta chain) emerged from a study of T cells in Graves' hyperthyroidism and ophthalmopathy. In the study overall: Peripheral blood was obtained at initial diagnosis, preceding any treatment.

This clonotype has more than one count but fewer than ten. Its antigen is currently unknown. From approximately 9.3 ml of fresh peripheral blood, PBMCs were isolated. Using RNA transcripts as the source, TCR beta CDR3 regions were amplified. The TCR CDR3 was amplified in a first-round RT-PCR using the HTBI primer set. TCRdb reprocessed the multiplex PCR reads with MiXCR, giving one entry per CDR3 protein. The table includes about 770,000 distinct CDR3 sequences, roughly a sixth detected once. Study results and limitations: A 13 V-J signature model discriminated ophthalmopathy versus stable hyperthyroidism. For ophthalmopathy, model prediction preceded onset by a median about 6 months.

The sample comprised blood. This TCR was recovered from a woman aged 50 to 60 with Graves' hyperthyroidism that later progressed to Graves' ophthalmopathy.

The CDR3 sequence: CASSVDGGQGNEKLFF. Written as DNA, the CDR3 is TGTGCCAGCAGCGTAGATGGGGGACAGGGGAATGAAAAACTGTTTTTT. V gene TRBV9 combines with J gene TRBJ1-4; 10 bases map to TRBD1. Germline CDR1 SGDLS, CDR2 YYNGEE. Trimming removed 0 bases from V and 5 bases from J; junction bases left unmatched: 4. The CDR3 totals 16 residues.